The T cell receptor beta chain under discussion was sequenced for a study of shared clonotypes between healthy human individuals. About the study: Per donor, CD8 memory used one plate, CD8 naive used two, CD4 memory used three and CD4 naive used three.

The V end was cut by 5 bases, the J end by 2 bases, with 16 bases between. Germline V CDR1 and CDR2: LNHDA, SQIVND (reference sequence). The CDR3 consists of 15 residues. Sequencing used immunoSEQ multiplex PCR; TCRdb keeps in-frame clones, though not all of them. The sample lists about 2.1 million clones; roughly 91% were seen once. Positive CCR7 selection of CD45RO-negative cells yielded the naive CD8 cells, and terminally differentiated effector memory CD45RA+ cells were excluded. This TCR derives from a man younger than 35 in good health. Some clones in this sample may be carry-over from other donors' samples. V gene TRBV19 combines with J gene TRBJ2-7, with a possible D match to TRBD1 (6 bases). The specimen was naive CD8+ T cells from PBMCs. The CDR3 DNA is TGTGCCAGTAGTTTCGCGGCAGGGGCTACCTACGAGCAGTACTTC. As protein: CASSFAAGATYEQYF.